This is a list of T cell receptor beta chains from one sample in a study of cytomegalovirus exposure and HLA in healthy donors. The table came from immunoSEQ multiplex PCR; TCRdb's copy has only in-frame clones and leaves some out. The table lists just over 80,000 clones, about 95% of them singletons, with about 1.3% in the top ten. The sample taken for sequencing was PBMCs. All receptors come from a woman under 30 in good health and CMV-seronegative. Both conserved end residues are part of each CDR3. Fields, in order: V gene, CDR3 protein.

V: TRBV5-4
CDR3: CASSSGGRQANYGYTF

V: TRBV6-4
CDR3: CASRSTGGPNYGYTF

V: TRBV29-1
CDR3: CSVQGPGETQYF

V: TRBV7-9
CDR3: CASSLSGGRITDTQYF

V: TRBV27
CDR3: CASSLSPGSSYEQYF

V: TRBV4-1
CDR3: CASSQDRTWGNQPQHF

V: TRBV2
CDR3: CASSPLAGEQFF

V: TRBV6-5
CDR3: CASSYPSETQYF

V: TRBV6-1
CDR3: CASSVGTSGSYEQYF

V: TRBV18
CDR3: CASSPRQGSSYNEQFF

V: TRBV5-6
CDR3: CASSPTRGSTYNEQFF

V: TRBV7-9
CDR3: CASSVTGGINEKLFF

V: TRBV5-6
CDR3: CASSSGQVLNQPQHF

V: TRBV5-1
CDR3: CASSLLGANTGELFF

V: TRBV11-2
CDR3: CASSLQGASTEAFF

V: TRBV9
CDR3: CASSVSSGSSTDTQYF

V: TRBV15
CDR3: CATSSTRSGELFF

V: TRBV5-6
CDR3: CASSFIQGQNSPLHF

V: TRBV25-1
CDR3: CASSVSTGYTEAFF

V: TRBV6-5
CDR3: CASSYSWTSGSYEQYF